This passage covers 23 T cell receptor beta chains from one sample sequenced in a study of blood T cell repertoires in COVID-19. Generated by immunoSEQ multiplex PCR, the TCRdb table keeps only in-frame clones and is missing some. The table includes about 110,000 clones, around 74% detected once. The sequencing input was peripheral blood. These receptors were taken from a woman aged 55-75 years with acute or convalescent COVID-19.

This clone was found a few times. The chain carries TRBV5-4 and TRBJ2-2; 9 nucleotides match TRBD2. Germline V CDR1 and CDR2: SGHNT, YYREEE (reference sequence). The V gene end was trimmed by 4 bases and the J gene end by 0 bases; junction bases not matched to a gene: 7. The CDR3 is made up of 17 amino acids. The CDR3 is CASSRGSSGANTGELFF. As DNA, the CDR3 is TGTGCCAGCAGCCGGGGGTCTAGCGGGGCGAACACCGGGGAGCTGTTTTTT. Together with reference TRBV5-4 and TRBJ2-2, the CDR3 gives the full variable domain: ETGVTQSPTHLIKTRGQQVTLRCSSQSGHNTVSWYQQALGQGPQFIFQYYREEENGRGNFPPRFSGLQFPNYSSELNVNALELDDSALYLCASSRGSSGANTGELFFGEGSRLTVL.

The J gene is TRBJ2-3, the V gene TRBV19, with 7 bases identical to TRBD1. Germline V CDR1 and CDR2: LNHDA, SQIVND (reference sequence). This CDR3 has 15 residues. With V trimmed by 9 bases and J by 2 bases, 11 bases remained unmatched. CDR3: CASTSAQGYTDTQYF. The DNA for the CDR3 is TGTGCCAGCACGTCGGCACAGGGGTACACAGATACGCAGTATTTT.

This clone was observed at least ten times. The chain employs TRBV9 and TRBJ2-3; 7 nucleotides match TRBD2. The CDR3 runs to 16 residues. The V gene's germline CDR1 is SGDLS and CDR2 YYNGEE. V was pared by 1 base and J by 0 bases, with 5 bases of the junction left unmatched. The CDR3 region is CASSVRGEPSTDTQYF. For the CDR3, the DNA is TGTGCCAGCAGCGTACGGGGGGAACCGAGCACAGATACGCAGTATTTT. Supplemented by reference TRBV9 and TRBJ2-3, the full variable domain reads DSGVTQTPKHLITATGQRVTLRCSPRSGDLSVYWYQQSLDQGLQFLIQYYNGEERAKGNILERFSAQQFPDLHSELNLSSLELGDSALYFCASSVRGEPSTDTQYFGPGTRLTVL.

This clone has a handful of counts. This chain links TRBV25-1 with TRBJ1-2, with no clear D. Germline CDR1 MGHDK, CDR2 SYGVNS. Trimming shortened V by 5 bases and J by 7 bases, and 8 bases separated the two germline ends. CDR3 length equals 11 residues. In nucleotides, the CDR3 is TGTGCCAGCAGTTCGGTTGCTGGCTACACCTTC. This sequence encodes CASSSVAGYTF.

V usage is TRBV6-5 and J usage is TRBJ2-5, with D possibly being TRBD1 (6 bases). Germline loops: CDR1 MNHEY, CDR2 SVGAGI. V lost 2 bases and J lost 3, with 10 bases in between. The CDR3 runs to 14 residues. The CDR3 DNA sequence: TGTGCCAGCAGTTACGGGGGCCCCAAAGAGACCCAGTACTTC. The encoded protein is CASSYGGPKETQYF.

The chain combines TRBV5-1 with TRBJ1-1; 8 bases align to TRBD1. This CDR3 region has 15 residues. After removal of 4 bases from V and 4 bases from J, the junction contained 9 bases not matched to a gene. Germline V gene lookup returns CDR1 SGHRS and CDR2 YFSETQ. The CDR3 protein is CASSPLGQGGTEAFF. In DNA form, the CDR3 reads TGCGCCAGCAGCCCTTTAGGACAGGGAGGCACTGAAGCTTTCTTT. Looking up the rest from reference TRBV5-1 and TRBJ1-1 gives the full variable domain: KAGVTQTPRYLIKTRGQQVTLSCSPISGHRSVSWYQQTPGQGLQFLFEYFSETQRNKGNFPGRFSGRQFSNSRSEMNVSTLELGDSALYLCASSPLGQGGTEAFFGQGTRLTVV.

This clone was recorded once. The gene calls are TRBV19 and TRBJ1-1, with D possibly being TRBD1 (5 bases). The length of the CDR3 is 13 residues. CDR1 and CDR2 (germline): LNHDA, SQIVND (reference sequence). Trimming stripped 6 bases from V and 0 bases from J, with 8 bases between. The CDR3 nucleotides read TGTGCCAGTAGATCGACAGTGAACACTGAAGCTTTCTTT. Protein sequence: CASRSTVNTEAFF.

V is TRBV11-2 and J is TRBJ1-2; a possible D gene is TRBD1 (6 bases). The length of the CDR3 is 12 residues. V dropped 2 bases and J dropped 7 bases, with 8 bases sitting between them. CDR1 and CDR2 from the germline V gene are SGHAT and FQNNGV. The CDR3 is CASSLQGPGYTF. CDR3 bases: TGTGCCAGCAGCTTACAGGGGCCTGGCTACACCTTC.

CDR3 DNA: TGTGCCAGCAGTTTATCAGGAGGGAGGGTTCGTAATGAGCAGTTCTTC. Its translation: CASSLSGGRVRNEQFF. The chain uses TRBV27 and TRBJ2-1; 7 bases line up with TRBD2. V trimming: 0 bases; J trimming: 7 bases; junction bases outside the gene matches: 9. CDR1 is MNHEY, CDR2 SMNVEV, per germline (reference sequence). CDR3 length equals 16 residues.

The V gene is TRBV30, the J gene TRBJ1-2; D not certain. The CDR3 sequence is 14 residues long. Germline V lookup: CDR1 GTSNPN, CDR2 SVGIG (reference sequence). V was pared by 4 bases and J by 0 bases, with 12 bases between. CDR3 coding DNA: TGTGCCTGGAAGCCCCTCGGGACTAACTATGGCTACACCTTC. It is translated as CAWKPLGTNYGYTF.

The chain employs TRBV19 and TRBJ1-6, with 8 bases fitting TRBD1. The CDR3 is made up of 16 amino acids. Trimming cost V 3 bases and J 6 bases; bases outside gene matches: 7. Germline V gene data show CDR1 as LNHDA and CDR2 as SQIVND (reference sequence). The CDR3 region is CASSIGPTGGNSPLHF. The CDR3 DNA reads TGTGCCAGTAGTATTGGCCCCACAGGGGGTAATTCACCCCTCCACTTT.

The V and J genes are TRBV27 and TRBJ1-4; TRBD1 matches 10 bases. The V segment lost 5 bases and the J segment 8 bases; nucleotides outside the gene matches: 8. Germline loops: CDR1 MNHEY, CDR2 SMNVEV (reference sequence). The CDR3 has 15 amino acids. The CDR3 loop reads CASSPIGQGEEKLFF. CDR3 nucleotides: TGTGCCAGCAGTCCGATCGGACAGGGGGAAGAAAAACTGTTTTTT.

The chain has TRBV4-1 and TRBJ1-5; TRBD1 aligns across 7 bases. V lost 1 base, J lost 4 bases, and 7 bases stayed unmatched. From germline, CDR1 is MGHRA and CDR2 YSYEKL. CDR3 size: 16 residues. DNA for the CDR3: TGCGCCAGCAGCCAAGGGACAGGCGTCTCAAATCAGCCCCAGCATTTT. Protein product: CASSQGTGVSNQPQHF.

The CDR3 coding sequence is TGTGCCAGCAGTGGAGGAACAGGGGGCTCACCCCTCCACTTT. This sequence encodes CASSGGTGGSPLHF. The chain has TRBV25-1 and TRBJ1-6; 9 nucleotides match TRBD1. V shed 4 bases, J shed 10 bases, and the junction held 5 bases outside the gene matches. Looked up from germline, CDR1 is MGHDK and CDR2 is SYGVNS. The CDR3 totals 14 residues.

The gene calls are TRBV19 and TRBJ1-5; TRBD1 matches at 8 bases. The CDR3 contains 16 residues. CDR1 LNHDA and CDR2 SQIVND come from the germline V gene (reference sequence). J gave up 7 bases and V 6 bases, and 14 bases lay outside the gene matches. The CDR3: CASSTGGGGGGQPQHF. The CDR3 coding sequence is TGTGCCAGTAGCACAGGGGGGGGCGGTGGAGGCCAGCCCCAGCATTTT.

The chain carries TRBV7-9 and TRBJ1-4, with D perhaps matching TRBD1 (5 bases). CDR1 and CDR2 from the germline V gene are SEHNR and FQNEAQ (reference sequence). V shed 1 base and J shed 6 bases, with 9 bases lying between them. The CDR3 covers 14 residues. This CDR3 is CASSLDRGYEKLFF. DNA for the CDR3: TGTGCCAGCAGCTTAGATCGGGGGTATGAAAAACTGTTTTTT.

The V and J genes are TRBV2 and TRBJ2-3, with no clear D. Trimming shortened V by 4 bases and J by 6 bases, and 8 bases separated the two germline ends. The CDR3 runs to 12 residues. Germline CDR1 is SNHLY and CDR2 is FYNNEI. The CDR3 region has the DNA TGTGCCAGCAGTGCCGAGAGGGATACGCAGTATTTT. The encoded protein is CASSAERDTQYF.

In this sample, this clone turned up once. The J gene is TRBJ2-2, the V gene TRBV5-1, with 7 positions matching TRBD1. Unmatched junction bases numbered 13, after V lost 4 bases and J lost 4 bases. Germline CDR1 and CDR2: SGHRS and YFSETQ. The CDR3 has 17 residues. DNA for the CDR3: TGCGCCAGCAGCCCGCAAGACAGGGTCGGCGTCACCGGGGAGCTGTTTTTT. It is translated as CASSPQDRVGVTGELFF.

CDR3 in DNA: TGTGCCAGCAGCCAGCGGACTAGCGGGTACCAAGAGACCCAGTACTTC. Its translation: CASSQRTSGYQETQYF. The rearrangement joins TRBV3-1 (or the pseudogene TRBV3-2) to TRBJ2-5; 11 bases line up with TRBD2. Trimming at V came to 3 bases and at J to 0 bases, leaving 3 bases not matched to a gene. Germline CDR1 reads LGHDT; CDR2 reads YNNKEL (reference sequence). This CDR3 region has 16 residues.

This clone was detected only a few times. V gene TRBV9 combines with J gene TRBJ1-6; 9 positions match TRBD1. The trim removed 2 bases at V and 9 bases at J, leaving 9 bases unmatched. The CDR3 covers 16 residues. The germline V gene encodes CDR1 SGDLS and CDR2 YYNGEE. CDR3 amino acids: CASSVGTGGISSPLHF. CDR3 nucleotide sequence: TGTGCCAGCAGCGTGGGAACAGGGGGCATTAGTTCACCCCTCCACTTT.

This chain uses TRBV30 with TRBJ1-3; D might be TRBD1 (5 bases). This CDR3 is 14 amino acids long. Germline V gene sequence: CDR1 GTSNPN, CDR2 SVGIG (reference sequence). The germline V and J ends were trimmed by 2 bases and 0 bases, with 8 bases remaining between them. The CDR3 here is CAWSWQGSGNTIYF. CDR3 coding DNA: TGTGCCTGGAGTTGGCAGGGCTCTGGAAACACCATATATTTT. Combining the CDR3 with reference TRBV30 and TRBJ1-3 gives the whole variable domain SQTIHQWPATLVQPVGSPLSLECTVEGTSNPNLYWYRQAAGRGLQLLFYSVGIGQISSEVPQNLSASRPQDRQFILSSKKLLLSDSGFYLCAWSWQGSGNTIYFGEGSWLTVV.

This clone was found many times. The rearrangement uses TRBV6-5 and TRBJ1-1, with unresolved D. The CDR3 has 12 residues. V gave up 5 bases and J gave up 1 base, with 5 bases separating them. In germline, CDR1 is MNHEY, CDR2 SVGAGI. In nucleotides, the CDR3 is TGTGCCAGCAGTAACACGAACACTGAAGCTTTCTTT. This sequence encodes CASSNTNTEAFF.

The chain links TRBV30 to TRBJ2-1, with 10 bases matching TRBD2. With 0 bases clipped from V and 8 bases from J, the junction kept 7 bases outside the gene matches. In germline, CDR1 is GTSNPN, CDR2 SVGIG (reference sequence). This CDR3 is 15 amino acids long. The CDR3 protein is CAWSVRLAGEDEQFF. The CDR3 bases are TGTGCCTGGAGTGTTAGGCTAGCGGGGGAGGATGAGCAGTTCTTC.